This is a list of T cell receptor beta chains from one sample in a study of blood T cells in healthy people across ages. One entry per CDR3 protein, called by TCRdb with MiXCR from the 5' RACE reads. Of about a million distinct CDR3 sequences in the sample, 51% were seen once. Sequenced input: blood. The receptors originated from a woman aged 55 to 70 in good health. CDR3s include the opening cysteine and the closing phenylalanine or tryptophan. The D gene is left open where the match is weak. The size field is filled for only some rows; it gives once, few, many or a size class.

TRBV27	NA	NA	TRBJ1-2	TGTGCCAGCAGCCCAGCAGCGTATTTCCCCTATGGCTACACCTTC	CASSPAAYFPYGYTF
TRBV4-2	NA	few	TRBJ2-2	TGTGCCAGCAGCCAAGGAGTTAGCTTGAACACCGGGGAGCTGTTTTTT	CASSQGVSLNTGELFF
TRBV7-2	TRBD2	NA	TRBJ2-7	TGTGCCAGCAGCCTAAAAATAGCGGGTCTCTCCTACGAGCAGTACTTC	CASSLKIAGLSYEQYF
TRBV7-2	NA	NA	TRBJ1-6	TGTGCCAGCAGCTTACAGGGGAGGAGTTCACCCCTCCACTTT	CASSLQGRSSPLHF
TRBV5-1	TRBD1	many	TRBJ2-5	TGCGCCAGCAGCGCGACTCCGGGACAGGGACAGACCCAGTACTTC	CASSATPGQGQTQYF
TRBV12-3/TRBV12-4	NA	once	TRBJ2-7	TGTGCCACCGCGCAGGGAGGCTCCTACAATGAGCAGTACTTC	CATAQGGSYNEQYF
TRBV2	NA	NA	TRBJ1-5	TGTGCCAGCAGTGAAGGCTTAGGTCAGCCCCAGCATTTT	CASSEGLGQPQHF
TRBV12-3/TRBV12-4	NA	few	TRBJ2-7	TGTGCCAGGGTCCCTCACCGCAGCCCCTACGAGCAGTACTTC	CARVPHRSPYEQYF
TRBV12-3/TRBV12-4	NA	NA	TRBJ1-1	TGTGCCAGCAGTTTGCGGGATCCGGCGGGGGCTTTCTTT	CASSLRDPAGAFF
TRBV6-5	TRBD1	NA	TRBJ1-2	TGTGCCAGCAGACCTCTGGACAGGGAAACCTATGGCTACACCTTC	CASRPLDRETYGYTF
TRBV14	NA	NA	TRBJ2-5	TGTGCCAGCAGCCAAGGTATCCGGCGGGAGACCCAGTACTTC	CASSQGIRRETQYF
TRBV20-1	NA	few	TRBJ2-7	TGCAGTGCTATTTTACTTTCCTACAATGAGCAGTACTTC	CSAILLSYNEQYF
TRBV6-2/TRBV6-3	NA	few	TRBJ2-7	TGTGCCAGCAGGAGATCGGCGGGAGCGAGGGGGGAGCAGTACTTC	CASRRSAGARGEQYF
TRBV11-2	TRBD2	once	TRBJ2-3	TGTGCCAGCAGCTTAGTTCCGGGAGGGGATACGCAGTATTTT	CASSLVPGGDTQYF
TRBV20-1	TRBD1	NA	TRBJ2-1	TGCAGTGCCCCCGACAGGGGGCTGAGCTCCTACAATGAGCAGTTCTTC	CSAPDRGLSSYNEQFF
TRBV20-1	NA	NA	TRBJ2-1	TGCAGTGCTAGAGATGTGCTAGCGAACAATGAGCAGTTCTTC	CSARDVLANNEQFF
TRBV6-1	NA	NA	TRBJ1-5	TGTGCCAGCAGAGGGATCGGACAGCCCCAGCATTTT	CASRGIGQPQHF
TRBV7-9	NA	NA	TRBJ2-1	TGTGCCAGCAGCCCCCCCACAGGAAATGAGCAGTTCTTC	CASSPPTGNEQFF
TRBV4-1	TRBD2	NA	TRBJ2-4	TGCGCCAGCAGCCAAGGACTAGCGGGAGTGCGAACCAAAAACATTCAGTACTTC	CASSQGLAGVRTKNIQYF
TRBV9	TRBD2	NA	TRBJ2-5	TGTGCCAGCAGCGTCCGAGCGGGAGGGGGGAGTGAGCAGTACTTC	CASSVRAGGGSEQYF
TRBV7-9	NA	NA	TRBJ2-3	TGTGCCAGCAGCTTAGGTGGTCTAGTCCAGGATACGCAGTATTTT	CASSLGGLVQDTQYF
TRBV2	NA	many	TRBJ2-7	TGTGCCAGCAGCTACTCCGAGCAGTACTTC	CASSYSEQYF
TRBV9	TRBD1	few	TRBJ2-3	TGTGCCAGCAGCGCAACTGGGACAGGGGCAACAGATACGCAGTATTTT	CASSATGTGATDTQYF
TRBV18	NA	few	TRBJ2-1	TGTGTCTCGGGCAGATACAATGAGCAGTTCTTC	CVSGRYNEQFF
TRBV9	NA	NA	TRBJ2-3	TGTGCCAGCAGCTACGGTGTGGATGGCACAGATACGCAGTATTTT	CASSYGVDGTDTQYF
TRBV18	NA	many	TRBJ1-5	TGTGCCAGCTCACCAGCAGGCCCTGGGGGCAATCAGCCCCAGCATTTT	CASSPAGPGGNQPQHF
TRBV2	TRBD2	NA	TRBJ2-4	TGTGCCAGCAGTATGTCTGGGCGGGAGTTAAACATTCAGTACTTC	CASSMSGRELNIQYF
TRBV30	NA	NA	TRBJ2-2	TGTGCCTGGGCCTTTTACGGGGAGCTGTTTTTT	CAWAFYGELFF
TRBV20-1	TRBD2	NA	TRBJ2-1	TGCAGTGCACAGGGACTAGCGGGACGTGAGCAGTTCTTC	CSAQGLAGREQFF
TRBV7-2	NA	NA	TRBJ2-7	TGTGCCAGCAGCTCCAGCAGACAGTCCTACAAGCAGTACTTC	CASSSSRQSYKQYF
TRBV7-2	NA	few	TRBJ1-5	TGTGCCAGCAGCTGGGCCGATCCTTATAGCAATCAGCCCCAGCATTTT	CASSWADPYSNQPQHF
TRBV29-1	NA	NA	TRBJ2-5	TGCAGCGTCGGGCCTATTACGGGTGAGACCCAGTACTTC	CSVGPITGETQYF
TRBV30	TRBD1	few	TRBJ1-6	TGTGCCTGGAGTCAGGGGGTATCACCCCTCCACTTT	CAWSQGVSPLHF